This T cell receptor (beta chain) appears in the sequencing data of a study of response to subunit inactivated influenza vaccine (dated by TCRdb to between 2017 and 2018). For the wider study: The study used deep quantitative T cell receptor repertoire profiling to track responses to a trivalent subunit inactivated influenza vaccine.

In this sample, this clonotype turned up many times. It has no known antigen specificity. No base quality information exists; no much larger clone differs at one position. The method was RT-PCR. The reads were generated on an Illumina HiSeq 2500. TCRdb trimmed public reads at Q25 via fastp, called clones via MiXCR and kept in-frame beta chains. A single entry per CDR3 protein holds the most common genes and DNA from its merged rows. This sample comprises around 600,000 distinct CDR3 sequences, around 11% of them detected only once. 11% of the sample comes from the top ten. What the study reported, not specific to this receptor: According to the authors, only a limited number of new T cells may be recruited by each seasonal influenza vaccination.

The CDR3 measures 15 amino acids from cysteine to phenylalanine. Here the CDR3 DNA is all that survives: 45 bases in frame from base 1. The germline V gene supplies CDR1 SGHTA and CDR2 FQGNSA. The junction shows trimming of 5 bases on V and 3 bases on J, and the gene matches do not reach 6 bases of it. The sample also formed part of further work on T cells expressing NK-cell markers. The second study's paper adds: 5'RACE template switching, by which a universal primer site and unique molecular identifiers were added, was used to make TCR beta cDNA libraries. Three sorted T-cell subsets (CD3+CD56+NKG2C+, CD3+CD56+NKG2C- and CD3+CD56-NKG2C+) from seven to nine donors had their TCR beta-chain repertoires profiled. Among the eight sequenced donors, only one was HCMV-seronegative, while the other seven were HCMV-seropositive. To restrict sorting to alphabetaTCR-expressing T cells, an anti-gammadeltaTCR antibody was added in several experiments. In six donors, the dominant CD3+CD56+NKG2C+ clonotypes were among the top 10 CD8+ clonotypes and accounted for roughly 1.0-7.5% of CD8+ T cells. Those dominant clonotypes were again the most abundant among CD3+CD56-NKG2C+ cells in a few donors, at roughly 28.3-60.1%. Whether the expanded NKG2C-expressing T cell clones were specific for HCMV antigens remained unclear. The eight sequenced donors were randomly selected healthy volunteers, three men and five women. HCMV serostatus was determined by detecting HCMV-specific IgG in serum with a commercial ELISA kit. Peripheral blood mononuclear cells were isolated from blood by Ficoll density gradient centrifugation. For about 6 donors, bulk peripheral blood T-cell repertoires were additionally sequenced from unsorted PBMC. Priming for cDNA synthesis came from the TCR beta constant segment, and two successive PCR amplification steps followed. Sequencing of the libraries produced 2 x 150 bp reads on Illumina HiSeq 2000/2500, MiSeq or NextSeq. Reads were demultiplexed and grouped by UMI with MIGEC, and clonotypes were assembled and quantified with MiTCR. Only TCR cDNA sequences supported by at least two reads were kept to exclude erroneous sequences. Downstream repertoire analysis used the tcR package, and clonotypes were matched across fractions by CDR3 nucleotide sequence plus V segment. Antigen specificity was annotated against VDJdb with VDJmatch, allowing one amino acid substitution in CDR3.

The starting material was PBMCs from blood, obtained on the day of vaccination. The chain is made from TRBV7-2 and TRBJ1-2, and TRBD1 aligns with 10 junction nucleotides. The clonotype comes from a man aged 50 to 60 who received an inactivated influenza vaccine. Donor details come from another sample of the same person, matched by shared clones. The CDR3 here reads CASSQRQGADYGYTF. The sequence in DNA is TGTGCCAGCAGCCAACGACAGGGGGCCGACTATGGCTACACCTTC.